One sample yielded the 6 T cell receptor beta chains listed below, sequenced in a study of T cell clones after liver transplantation. The method was immunoSEQ multiplex PCR; TCRdb's version includes in-frame clones alone and lacks a portion of them. The sample gives around 18,000 clones, 80% to 90% of which show up once; 10% to 15% is in the top ten. The sample consisted of CD8+ T cells from blood, taken almost 47 months after liver transplant. These receptor sequences come from a human patient who received a liver transplant. The graft donor may be the source of some T cells.

The rearrangement uses TRBV27 and TRBJ2-7; D remains unclear. Trimming pared 5 bases from V and 2 bases from J, leaving 10 bases between. CDR1 MNHEY and CDR2 SMNVEV come from the germline V gene (reference sequence). The CDR3 is made up of 13 amino acids. This CDR3 reads CASSPSAPYEQYF. For the CDR3, the DNA is TGTGCCAGCAGTCCATCGGCACCCTACGAGCAGTACTTC.

This rearrangement joins TRBV27 to TRBJ2-1; TRBD1 is a possible D gene (6 bases). V lost 8 bases to trimming and J lost 8 bases, with 10 bases between them. The CDR3 length is 11 residues. The germline V gene has CDR1 MNHEY and CDR2 SMNVEV (reference sequence). The CDR3 protein is CASGQLYEQFF. The CDR3 nucleotides read TGTGCCAGCGGACAGTTATATGAGCAGTTCTTC.

The chain links TRBV28 to TRBJ2-7; D could derive from TRBD1 or TRBD2 (5 bases each). The CDR3 consists of 14 residues. Per germline, CDR1 MDHEN and CDR2 SYDVKM. V was pared by 3 bases and J by 1 base, with 10 bases between. The CDR3 DNA is TGTGCCAGCAGTTTGAGGGGTGTGTCCTACGAGCAGTACTTC. It translates to CASSLRGVSYEQYF.

The rearrangement links TRBV30 to TRBJ1-5; unclear D gene. The germline gives CDR1 GTSNPN, CDR2 SVGIG (reference sequence). CDR3 length: 17 residues. Trimming removed 1 base from V and 0 bases from J, with 16 bases in between. The CDR3 nucleotides are TGTGCCTGGAGTGAGAGGGCAGCCCTATATAGCAATCAGCCCCAGCATTTT. Its protein is CAWSERAALYSNQPQHF.

This clone turned up a few times. The chain has TRBV10-1 and TRBJ2-2; weak D call: TRBD1 (5 bases). Between the trimmed V and J ends, which lost 4 bases and 1 base, there was a span of 16 bases. This CDR3 comprises 17 residues. Germline V gene sequence: CDR1 WNHNN, CDR2 SYGVQD (reference sequence). The CDR3 coding sequence is TGCGCCAGCAGTGGATCTTCCCAGGGTGGGAACACCGGGGAGCTGTTTTTT. Its protein product is CASSGSSQGGNTGELFF.

This clone was counted a few times. The rearrangement joins TRBV4-3 to TRBJ2-1; D perhaps matches TRBD2 (6 bases). Germline CDR1 and CDR2: LGHNA and YSLEER. V was shortened by 0 bases and J by 9 bases, with 12 bases between the two germline ends. The CDR3 consists of 14 residues. The CDR3 sequence is CASSQDRRGIEQFF. Written as DNA, the CDR3 is TGCGCCAGCAGCCAAGATAGGAGGGGAATTGAGCAGTTCTTC.